The 5 T cell receptor beta chains below come from one sample, sequenced in a study of T cells in Graves' hyperthyroidism and ophthalmopathy. TCR beta CDR3 region amplification was performed from RNA transcripts. HTBI primers were the set used in a first-round RT-PCR of the TCR CDR3. MiXCR, run by TCRdb on the multiplex PCR reads, gives a single entry per CDR3 protein. The repertoire includes about 770,000 distinct CDR3 sequences, around 20% of them detected once, and over 15% sits in the top ten. Material: blood. The source is a woman between 45 and 65 years old with Graves' hyperthyroidism that later progressed to Graves' ophthalmopathy.

The chain couples TRBV2 to TRBJ2-7; possibly TRBD2 for D (6 bases). Trimming pared 7 bases from V and 3 bases from J, leaving 16 bases between. The germline gives CDR1 SNHLY, CDR2 FYNNEI. This CDR3 spans 14 amino acids. Written as DNA, the CDR3 is TGTGCCAGCACCGGGACTGCTTCGGGCTACGAGCAGTACTTC. As protein: CASTGTASGYEQYF.

The table lists this clonotype with a few counts. V and J are TRBV4-1 and TRBJ2-7; 8 nucleotides match TRBD1. In germline, CDR1 is MGHRA, CDR2 YSYEKL. This CDR3 is 14 amino acids long. V dropped 4 bases and J dropped 5; count of bases not matched to a gene: 7. The CDR3 loop is CASSPGQGSHEQYF. The CDR3 region has the DNA TGCGCCAGCAGCCCAGGACAGGGAAGCCACGAGCAGTACTTC.

This clonotype came up many times. V usage is TRBV5-1 and J usage is TRBJ2-2; D is unclear. V was pared by 5 bases and J by 1 base, with 9 bases between. The germline gives CDR1 SGHRS, CDR2 YFSETQ. The length of the CDR3 is 14 residues. The CDR3 sequence: CASRERLNTGELFF. In DNA, the CDR3 is TGCGCCAGCAGGGAGAGACTGAACACCGGGGAGCTGTTTTTT.

This clonotype was seen once. The missing conserved phenylalanine or tryptophan at the end of this CDR3 makes a read error likely. The chain employs TRBV29-1 and TRBJ1-1; D is possibly TRBD1 (5 bases). V was clipped by 3 bases and J by 4 bases, with 9 bases between them. The CDR3 sequence is 12 residues long. Germline V gene lookup returns CDR1 SQVTM and CDR2 ANQGSEA. Here the CDR3 DNA reads TGCAGCGTTGAGGTAGGGGCCACTGAAGCTTTCCTT. Its protein is CSVEVGATEAFL.

This clonotype came up a few times. The chain couples TRBV7-6 to TRBJ1-1; the D is unclear. The V end lost 5 bases, the J end lost 3 bases, and 16 bases lay between the germline ends. The CDR3 covers 15 residues. The V gene's germline CDR1 is SGHVS and CDR2 FNYEAQ. The CDR3: CASSALDPLDTEAFF. CDR3 DNA sequence: TGTGCCAGCAGCGCCCTGGACCCACTGGACACTGAAGCTTTCTTT.